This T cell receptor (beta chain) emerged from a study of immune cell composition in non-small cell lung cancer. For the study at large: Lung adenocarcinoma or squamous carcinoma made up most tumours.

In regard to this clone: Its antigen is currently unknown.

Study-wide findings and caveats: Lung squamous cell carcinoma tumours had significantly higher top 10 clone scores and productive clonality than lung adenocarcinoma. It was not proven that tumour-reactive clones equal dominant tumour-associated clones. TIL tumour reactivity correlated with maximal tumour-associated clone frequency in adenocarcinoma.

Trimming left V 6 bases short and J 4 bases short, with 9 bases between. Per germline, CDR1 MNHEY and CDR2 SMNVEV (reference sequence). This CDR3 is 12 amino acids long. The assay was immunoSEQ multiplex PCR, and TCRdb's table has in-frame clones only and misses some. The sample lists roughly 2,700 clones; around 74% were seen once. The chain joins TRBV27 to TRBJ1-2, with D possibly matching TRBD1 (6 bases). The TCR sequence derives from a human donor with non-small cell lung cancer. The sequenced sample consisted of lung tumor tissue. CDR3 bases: TGTGCCAGCAGGACAGGTATCTATGGCTACACCTTC. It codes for CASRTGIYGYTF.